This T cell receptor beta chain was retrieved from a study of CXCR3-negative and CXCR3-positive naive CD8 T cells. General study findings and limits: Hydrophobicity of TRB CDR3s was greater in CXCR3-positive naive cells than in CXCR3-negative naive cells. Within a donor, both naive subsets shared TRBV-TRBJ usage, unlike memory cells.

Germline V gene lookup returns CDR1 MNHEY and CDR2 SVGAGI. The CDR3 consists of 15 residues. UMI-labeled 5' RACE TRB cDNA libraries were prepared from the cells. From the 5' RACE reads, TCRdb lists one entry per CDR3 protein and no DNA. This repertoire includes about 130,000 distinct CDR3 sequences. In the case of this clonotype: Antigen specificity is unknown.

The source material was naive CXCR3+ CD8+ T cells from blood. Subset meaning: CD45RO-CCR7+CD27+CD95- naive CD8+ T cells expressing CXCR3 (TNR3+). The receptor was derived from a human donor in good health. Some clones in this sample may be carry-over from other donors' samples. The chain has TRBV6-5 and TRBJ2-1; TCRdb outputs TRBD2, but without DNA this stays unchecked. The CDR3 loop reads CASRPGLAGVYEQFF.